These T cell receptor beta chains were read from a single sample in a study of preoperative IRX-2 immunotherapy in early breast cancer. The repertoire was sequenced with immunoSEQ multiplex PCR; TCRdb's copy has only in-frame clones and lacks some. In the table there are 34,000 or so clones, 75% to 90% of which are singletons. The sample consisted of lymph node tissue, taken from a patient treated with IRX-2 immunotherapy. These receptors all come from a human donor with breast cancer. CDR3s include the opening cysteine and the closing phenylalanine or tryptophan. Fields, in order: V gene, D gene, J gene, clone size, CDR3 DNA, CDR3 protein. The D gene is left open where the match is weak. The size entry is marked missing in some rows and otherwise reads once, few, many or a size class.

v_gene: TRBV5-1; d_gene: NA; j_gene: TRBJ2-7; abundance: NA; CDR3nt: TGCGCCAGCAGCTCTCAGGGATTGGGACAAAACGAGCAGTACTTC; CDR3aa: CASSSQGLGQNEQYF
v_gene: TRBV5-1; d_gene: TRBD2; j_gene: TRBJ2-4; abundance: NA; CDR3nt: TGCGCCAGCAGCTCGCTATCTAGCGGGAGCTCTCTTCAGTACTTC; CDR3aa: CASSSLSSGSSLQYF
v_gene: TRBV5-1; d_gene: TRBD1; j_gene: TRBJ2-6; abundance: NA; CDR3nt: TGCGCCAGCAGCGACACCAGGGGGATACATTCTGGGGCCAACGTCCTGACTTTC; CDR3aa: CASSDTRGIHSGANVLTF
v_gene: TRBV7-6; d_gene: TRBD2; j_gene: TRBJ2-3; abundance: NA; CDR3nt: TGTGCCAGCAGCTTAGGAGCCGTTTACCGGGGAGGGGATACGCAGTATTTT; CDR3aa: CASSLGAVYRGGDTQYF
v_gene: TRBV19; d_gene: TRBD1; j_gene: TRBJ1-4; abundance: few; CDR3nt: TGTGCCAGTAGTACCCTCGGTCTTACAGGGGGCAATGAAAAACTGTTTTTT; CDR3aa: CASSTLGLTGGNEKLFF
v_gene: TRBV28; d_gene: NA; j_gene: TRBJ1-2; abundance: NA; CDR3nt: TGTGCCAGCAGTTTAATCCAGGGGAACTATGGCTACACCTTC; CDR3aa: CASSLIQGNYGYTF
v_gene: TRBV11-3; d_gene: TRBD1; j_gene: TRBJ1-3; abundance: NA; CDR3nt: TGTGCCAGCAGCTTGGCCTTGGGACAGGGAAAGACTGGAAACACCATATATTTT; CDR3aa: CASSLALGQGKTGNTIYF
v_gene: TRBV19; d_gene: TRBD1; j_gene: TRBJ2-5; abundance: once; CDR3nt: TGTGCCAGTAGTTCCGGGACAGGGGGCAGGGAGACCCAGTACTTC; CDR3aa: CASSSGTGGRETQYF
v_gene: TRBV28; d_gene: NA; j_gene: TRBJ1-3; abundance: NA; CDR3nt: TGTGCCAGCAGGGGCTCTATGGGCTACTCTGGAAACACCATATATTTT; CDR3aa: CASRGSMGYSGNTIYF
v_gene: TRBV28; d_gene: TRBD2; j_gene: TRBJ2-3; abundance: NA; CDR3nt: TGTGCCAGCAGGGTTAGCGGGAAAAGCACAGATACGCAGTATTTT; CDR3aa: CASRVSGKSTDTQYF
v_gene: TRBV28; d_gene: NA; j_gene: TRBJ2-7; abundance: NA; CDR3nt: TGTGCCAGCAGTCAGAGGAGGGGTCCTTTCTACGAGCAGTACTTC; CDR3aa: CASSQRRGPFYEQYF
v_gene: TRBV22-1; d_gene: NA; j_gene: TRBJ2-2; abundance: NA; CDR3nt: TGTGCCAGCATTGCAGGGGTCACCGGGGAGCTGTTTTTT; CDR3aa: CASIAGVTGELFF
v_gene: TRBV7-1; d_gene: NA; j_gene: TRBJ1-4; abundance: NA; CDR3nt: TGTGCCAGCAGCCAAACGCGGGACACCGATGGGACTAATGAAAAACTGTTTTTT; CDR3aa: CASSQTRDTDGTNEKLFF
v_gene: TRBV19; d_gene: NA; j_gene: TRBJ2-1; abundance: NA; CDR3nt: TGTGCCAGTAGTATCGGCCAGGGGAGGTACAATGAGCAGTTCTTC; CDR3aa: CASSIGQGRYNEQFF
v_gene: TRBV6-8; d_gene: NA; j_gene: TRBJ2-3; abundance: NA; CDR3nt: TGTGCCAGCAGTTACTCGGGTGGGGGGCTTAGCACAGATACGCAGTATTTT; CDR3aa: CASSYSGGGLSTDTQYF
v_gene: TRBV19; d_gene: NA; j_gene: TRBJ1-2; abundance: NA; CDR3nt: TGTGCCAGTAGTGGAGCAGACAGAGGGCCAGGTGGCTACACCTTC; CDR3aa: CASSGADRGPGGYTF
v_gene: TRBV6-9; d_gene: TRBD2; j_gene: TRBJ2-5; abundance: NA; CDR3nt: TGTGCCAGCAGTTACGGCCCGCGCCGGGGGGAAGAGACCCAGTACTTC; CDR3aa: CASSYGPRRGEETQYF
v_gene: TRBV6-8; d_gene: NA; j_gene: TRBJ1-3; abundance: NA; CDR3nt: TGTGCCAGCAGTTCGCCCGGAAACACCATATATTTT; CDR3aa: CASSSPGNTIYF
v_gene: TRBV28; d_gene: NA; j_gene: TRBJ2-7; abundance: NA; CDR3nt: TGTGCCACCCGGCCCCGGGGTAGGCCCCCCTACGAGCAGTACTTC; CDR3aa: CATRPRGRPPYEQYF
v_gene: TRBV28; d_gene: NA; j_gene: TRBJ2-7; abundance: NA; CDR3nt: TGTGCCAGCACCTGGGGGGCCCAGGCCGAGCAGTACTTC; CDR3aa: CASTWGAQAEQYF
v_gene: TRBV1; d_gene: NA; j_gene: TRBJ1-2; abundance: NA; CDR3nt: TGCGCCAGCAGCCAAGATTCAATCGTGCCCTATGGCTACACCTTC; CDR3aa: CASSQDSIVPYGYTF
v_gene: TRBV30; d_gene: NA; j_gene: TRBJ2-7; abundance: NA; CDR3nt: TGTGCCTGGAGTGTATCGGGGCACGAGCAGTACTTC; CDR3aa: CAWSVSGHEQYF
v_gene: TRBV19; d_gene: TRBD2; j_gene: TRBJ2-5; abundance: NA; CDR3nt: TGTGCCAGTAGTACCGGGAGGGGAAGGTGGCGTCAAGAGGCCCAGTACTTC; CDR3aa: CASSTGRGRWRQEAQYF
v_gene: TRBV11-3; d_gene: NA; j_gene: TRBJ2-2; abundance: NA; CDR3nt: TGTGCCAGCAGCCCCCGGGGGCGGGAGTTCGTCGGGGAGCTGTTTTTT; CDR3aa: CASSPRGREFVGELFF
v_gene: TRBV28; d_gene: NA; j_gene: TRBJ1-2; abundance: NA; CDR3nt: TGTGCCAGCAGTTGGGGTCTGAGGGAGGGTGGCTACACCTTC; CDR3aa: CASSWGLREGGYTF
v_gene: TRBV28; d_gene: NA; j_gene: TRBJ2-7; abundance: few; CDR3nt: TGTGCCAGCGTTGACCCGCGTTCCTACGAGCAGTACTTC; CDR3aa: CASVDPRSYEQYF
v_gene: TRBV19; d_gene: NA; j_gene: TRBJ2-3; abundance: NA; CDR3nt: TGTGCCAGTAGTGAGGGTTTGGATACGCAGTATTTT; CDR3aa: CASSEGLDTQYF
v_gene: TRBV18; d_gene: NA; j_gene: TRBJ1-1; abundance: NA; CDR3nt: TGTGCCAGCTTCTCGGGCCCCACGACGGCTTTCTTT; CDR3aa: CASFSGPTTAFF
v_gene: TRBV6-8; d_gene: NA; j_gene: TRBJ1-5; abundance: NA; CDR3nt: TGTGCCAGCAGTTACGGGCATAATCAGCCCCAGCATTTT; CDR3aa: CASSYGHNQPQHF
v_gene: TRBV19; d_gene: TRBD2; j_gene: TRBJ2-7; abundance: NA; CDR3nt: TGTGCCAGTAGTATGACCGGGACTAGCGTCGAGAAGCAGTACTTC; CDR3aa: CASSMTGTSVEKQYF
v_gene: TRBV6-8; d_gene: NA; j_gene: TRBJ1-1; abundance: NA; CDR3nt: TGTGCCATCAGTGTCCGAACCCCGGGCACTGAAGCTTTCTTT; CDR3aa: CAISVRTPGTEAFF
v_gene: TRBV10-2; d_gene: NA; j_gene: TRBJ1-5; abundance: NA; CDR3nt: TGCGCCAGCAGTGAATTACCAGGGAGTCAGCCCCAGCATTTT; CDR3aa: CASSELPGSQPQHF
v_gene: TRBV12-5; d_gene: NA; j_gene: TRBJ2-2; abundance: medium-sized; CDR3nt: TGTGCTAGTGGAGACAGGAACACCGGGGAGCTGTTTTTT; CDR3aa: CASGDRNTGELFF
v_gene: TRBV6-8; d_gene: NA; j_gene: TRBJ1-5; abundance: NA; CDR3nt: TGTGCCAGCAGCCCACAGGGACTGGGTCAGCCCCAGCATTTT; CDR3aa: CASSPQGLGQPQHF
v_gene: TRBV10-2; d_gene: TRBD2; j_gene: TRBJ2-2; abundance: NA; CDR3nt: TGCGCCAGCAGACTAACTAGCGGGGTTCTCTCCGGGGAGCTGTTTTTT; CDR3aa: CASRLTSGVLSGELFF
v_gene: TRBV14; d_gene: TRBD1; j_gene: TRBJ1-4; abundance: NA; CDR3nt: TGTGCCAGCAGCCCAGGGGGTAGTCGAGGGGAAAAACTGTTTTTT; CDR3aa: CASSPGGSRGEKLFF
v_gene: TRBV6-8; d_gene: NA; j_gene: TRBJ1-4; abundance: NA; CDR3nt: TGTGCCACCGGATCAGGGGCGGCTAATGAAAAACTGTTTTTT; CDR3aa: CATGSGAANEKLFF
v_gene: TRBV11-3; d_gene: NA; j_gene: TRBJ2-1; abundance: once; CDR3nt: TGTGCCAGCAGCCGAACCCCTGGGGAATACAATGAGCAGTTCTTC; CDR3aa: CASSRTPGEYNEQFF
v_gene: TRBV4-1; d_gene: NA; j_gene: TRBJ2-3; abundance: NA; CDR3nt: TGCGCCAGCAGCCAAGTCAAGGGGAGCACAGATACGCAGTATTTT; CDR3aa: CASSQVKGSTDTQYF
v_gene: TRBV28; d_gene: NA; j_gene: TRBJ1-1; abundance: NA; CDR3nt: TGTGCCAGCAGTACAATCAGGGTGACTCGATTGAACACTGAAGCTTTCTTT; CDR3aa: CASSTIRVTRLNTEAFF
v_gene: TRBV6-8; d_gene: NA; j_gene: TRBJ1-1; abundance: NA; CDR3nt: TGTGCCAGCAGGTACCGCACAGGGAAGAACACTGAAGCTTTCTTT; CDR3aa: CASRYRTGKNTEAFF
v_gene: TRBV11-1; d_gene: TRBD1; j_gene: TRBJ2-2; abundance: NA; CDR3nt: TGTGCCAGCGCCCCCGCCGGACAGGGTGGTTCCGGGGAGCTGTTTTTT; CDR3aa: CASAPAGQGGSGELFF
v_gene: TRBV23-1; d_gene: NA; j_gene: TRBJ1-2; abundance: NA; CDR3nt: TGCGCCAGCAGCCAGAAGGGTTCGGGTGGCTACACCTTC; CDR3aa: CASSQKGSGGYTF
v_gene: TRBV7-6; d_gene: TRBD2; j_gene: TRBJ2-2; abundance: NA; CDR3nt: TGTGCCAGCAGCCTGTCCGGGACTAGCGACACCGGGGAGCTGTTTTTT; CDR3aa: CASSLSGTSDTGELFF
v_gene: TRBV6-8; d_gene: NA; j_gene: TRBJ1-2; abundance: NA; CDR3nt: TGTGCCAGCAGTTACTCCAGGGTCGCCGAGATTTCCTATGGCTACACCTTC; CDR3aa: CASSYSRVAEISYGYTF
v_gene: TRBV6-8; d_gene: NA; j_gene: TRBJ2-7; abundance: NA; CDR3nt: TGTGCCAGCAGTGACTCCGGGACATCATCGCCCTACGAGCAGTACTTC; CDR3aa: CASSDSGTSSPYEQYF
v_gene: TRBV6-8; d_gene: NA; j_gene: TRBJ1-1; abundance: NA; CDR3nt: TGTGCCAGCAGTTACCAGACAGAGAACACTGAAGCTTTCTTT; CDR3aa: CASSYQTENTEAFF
v_gene: TRBV29-1; d_gene: NA; j_gene: TRBJ1-3; abundance: NA; CDR3nt: TGCAGCGTTGAAGAATCCGTATCTGGAAACACCATATATTTT; CDR3aa: CSVEESVSGNTIYF
v_gene: TRBV25-1; d_gene: NA; j_gene: TRBJ2-1; abundance: NA; CDR3nt: TGTGCCAGCAGTGAATGGGACGGGCACAATGAGCAGTTCTTC; CDR3aa: CASSEWDGHNEQFF
v_gene: TRBV19; d_gene: NA; j_gene: TRBJ2-1; abundance: NA; CDR3nt: TGTGCCAGTAGTTTCTACCTTCACGATGAGCAGTTCTTC; CDR3aa: CASSFYLHDEQFF